The sequence of this T cell receptor beta chain was determined in a study of blood T cell repertoires in COVID-19. Study at large: Acute and convalescent COVID-19 specimens originated in the United States, Italy and Spain. Sources were T cells, B-cell-depleted T cells, or PBMCs; the material itself was cDNA or gDNA.

Two negative PCRs, clearance, or symptom resolution had been documented for recovered Cohort 3 donors. The ends were cut back, 4 bases at V and 2 bases at J, with 16 bases in the middle. CDR3 length: 15 amino acids. Germline CDR1 SGHRS, CDR2 YFSETQ. Original processing methods: Reference gene primer amplification gave nucleated cell count estimates. Clones were sequenced by immunoSEQ multiplex PCR, and TCRdb holds only the in-frame ones, with some missing. The V and J calls and clone size were taken over from that table, and D and trimming were inferred from the DNA. In the table there are almost 500,000 clones, more than 85% of which are singletons.

The chain employs TRBV5-1 and TRBJ2-7; TRBD2 is a possible D gene (6 bases). This receptor was identified in a woman in her sixties or seventies who had recovered from COVID-19. Material: PBMCs or T cells enriched from blood (not recorded which). This CDR3 reads CASSLVDGGTYEQYF. The CDR3 DNA reads TGCGCCAGCAGCCTGGTAGACGGGGGAACCTACGAGCAGTACTTC.